This T cell receptor (beta chain) was profiled in a study of blood T cell repertoires in COVID-19. Measured with immunoSEQ multiplex PCR; TCRdb has only the in-frame clones, and not every one. Counted here are roughly 140,000 clones, 70% to 90% occurring once; the ten biggest clones make up about 1.2%. The CDR3 consists of 12 residues. V lost 3 bases, J lost 9 bases, and 15 bases lay in between. Germline V lookup: CDR1 DFQATT, CDR2 SNEGSKA (reference sequence). This chain connects TRBV20-1 to TRBJ2-7; TRBD2 might be the D (6 bases). This TCR derives from a woman aged 25 to 39 with acute COVID-19. Sample: PBMCs or T cells enriched from blood (not recorded which). CDR3 DNA sequence: TGCAGTGCTAGTAGGGCGGGATTGGGGCAGTACTTC. This codes for CSASRAGLGQYF.